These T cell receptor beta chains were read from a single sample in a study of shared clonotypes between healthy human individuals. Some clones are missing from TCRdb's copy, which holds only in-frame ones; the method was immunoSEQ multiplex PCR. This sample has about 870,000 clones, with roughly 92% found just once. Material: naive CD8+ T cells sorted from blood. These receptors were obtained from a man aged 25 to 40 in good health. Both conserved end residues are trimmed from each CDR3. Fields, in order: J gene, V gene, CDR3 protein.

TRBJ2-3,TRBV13,ASSSARTSGSTDTQY
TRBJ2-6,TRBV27,ASTSGSGSGANVLT
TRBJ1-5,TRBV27,ASSSRLTGYRQPQH
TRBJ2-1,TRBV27,ASSLGTGQKQF
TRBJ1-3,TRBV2,ASRLSSGNTIY
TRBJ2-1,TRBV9,ASRRGNEQF
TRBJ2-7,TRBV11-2,ASSYGLEQY
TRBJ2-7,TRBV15,ATSRATSTRGEQY
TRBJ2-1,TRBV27,ASSLSTSGPDEQF
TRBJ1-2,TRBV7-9,ASSPGTVGYGYT
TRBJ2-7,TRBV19,ASSIRDSYEQY
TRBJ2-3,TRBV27,ASSPGTSGSTDTQY
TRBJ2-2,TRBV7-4,ASRHPPVSANTGELF
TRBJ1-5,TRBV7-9,ASSLVGPGQPQH
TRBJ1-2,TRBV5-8,ASSRRTGSPFYT
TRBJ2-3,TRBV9,ASSASGSGSDTQY
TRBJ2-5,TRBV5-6,ASTDPRTIGHQETQY
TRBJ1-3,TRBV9,ASSVEGVGSGNTIY
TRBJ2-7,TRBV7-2,ASSPAGTRYEQY
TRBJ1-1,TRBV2,ASPLYYLDGNTEAF
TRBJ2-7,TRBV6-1,ASSVSSGRPKPYEQY
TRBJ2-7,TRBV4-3,ASSQSHLAVEQY
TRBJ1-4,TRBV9,ASSDRENEKLF
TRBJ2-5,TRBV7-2,ASSSRQGTSGWETQY
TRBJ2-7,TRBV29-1,SVLSGMTYEQY
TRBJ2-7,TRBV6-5,ASSYSLGGPSYEQY
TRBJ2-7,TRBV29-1,SVFGGPGQETYEQY
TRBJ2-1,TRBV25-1,AVGLTNYNEQF
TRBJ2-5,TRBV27,ASSLGAEQETQY
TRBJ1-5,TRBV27,ASSPLGLGFQPQH
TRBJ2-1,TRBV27,ASGALSSSYNEQF
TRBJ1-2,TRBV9,ASSVGVAPNYGYT
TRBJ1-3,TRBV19,ASSIVGSSGNTIY
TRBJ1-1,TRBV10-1,ASSEGWNTEAF
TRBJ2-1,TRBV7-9,ASSPTEAGVEGNEQF
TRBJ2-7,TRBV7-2,ASSLAGGGYEQY
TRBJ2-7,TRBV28,ASSFRPWGEY
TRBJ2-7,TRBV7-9,ASSLMGQGLIYYEQY
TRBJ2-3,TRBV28,ASSSYRDRVLDTQY
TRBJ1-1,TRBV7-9,ASSKRHNTEAF
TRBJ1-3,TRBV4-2,ASSQDRGGSGNTIY
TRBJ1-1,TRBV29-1,SLGTGGLNTEAF
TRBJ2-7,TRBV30,AWSVGNSYEQY
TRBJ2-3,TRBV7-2,ASSLAGGGLLTDTQY
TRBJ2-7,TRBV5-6,ASSTWTDSYEQY
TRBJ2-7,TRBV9,ASSASSGFGTFHEQY
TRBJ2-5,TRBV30,AWSVPRQARETQY
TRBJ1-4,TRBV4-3,ASSQVPGRNEKLF
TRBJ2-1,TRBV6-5,VSAGGDNEQF
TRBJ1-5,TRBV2,ASRGDGVNQPQH
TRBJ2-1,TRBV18,ASSPQLAGVSNEQF
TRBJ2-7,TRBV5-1,ASSSTGGSYEQY
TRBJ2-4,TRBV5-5,ASAHTGTSGNLAKNIQY
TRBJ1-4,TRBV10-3,AISESRGHSSTNEKLF
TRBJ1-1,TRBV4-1,ASSQVSGTDEAF
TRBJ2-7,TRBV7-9,ASSSPRLFSGSSYEQY
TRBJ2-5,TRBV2,ASPPSPTAHMRTQY
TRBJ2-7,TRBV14,ASSHIGEGDEQY
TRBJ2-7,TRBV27,ASSIGPAGGYEQY
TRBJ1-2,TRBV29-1,SVNRGLNYGYT